This T cell receptor beta chain came from a study of CXCR3-negative and CXCR3-positive naive CD8 T cells. Study summary: Across all libraries, TRB reads numbered approximately 140 million, with about 1.5 +/- 0.3 million in each library. Study observations and caveats: CXCR3-negative and CXCR3-positive naive cells shared comparable TRBV-TRBJ usage, but memory cells did not. The study inferred TCR strength from TRB CDR3 properties and found comparable surface CD5 between naive subsets.

In regard to this clonotype: What it recognizes is unknown.

Libraries were UMI-labeled 5' RACE TRB cDNA. From its re-call of the 5' RACE reads, TCRdb lists each CDR3 protein once, without DNA. The sample holds about 40,000 distinct CDR3 sequences. CDR3 size: 16 residues. Germline lookup yields CDR1 SEHNR and CDR2 FQNEAQ (reference sequence). Sequencing was performed on memory CD8+ T cells from blood. The chain couples TRBV7-9 to TRBJ2-7. The TCR comes from a human donor in good health. Some clones in this sample may be carry-over from other donors' samples. The CDR3 sequence is CASSLNLGAQIYEQYF.